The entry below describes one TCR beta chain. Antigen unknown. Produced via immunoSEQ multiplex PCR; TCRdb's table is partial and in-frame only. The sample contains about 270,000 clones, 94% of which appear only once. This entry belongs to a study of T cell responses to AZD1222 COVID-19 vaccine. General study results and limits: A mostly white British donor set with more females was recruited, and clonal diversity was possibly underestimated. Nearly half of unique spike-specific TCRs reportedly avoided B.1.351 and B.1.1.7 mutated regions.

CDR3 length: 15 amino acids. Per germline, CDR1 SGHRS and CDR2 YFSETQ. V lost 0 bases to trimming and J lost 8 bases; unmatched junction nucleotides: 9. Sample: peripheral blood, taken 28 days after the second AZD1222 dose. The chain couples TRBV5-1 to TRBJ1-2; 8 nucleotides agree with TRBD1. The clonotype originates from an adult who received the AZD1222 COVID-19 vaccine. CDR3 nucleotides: TGCGCCAGCAGCTTGGCCTGGCAGGGGGCGAACGGCTACACCTTC. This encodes CASSLAWQGANGYTF.